This TCR beta chain was documented in a study of shared T cell receptors in the human thymus. Here immunoSEQ multiplex PCR was the method, and the copy in TCRdb shows in-frame clones only, minus some. The data show 700,000 or so clones, approximately 83% seen once. There are 15 residues in the CDR3. The V segment lost 2 bases and the J segment 1 base; nucleotides outside the gene matches: 2. Germline V gives CDR1 MDHEN, CDR2 SYDVKM. A further study also used this sample, focusing on human thymus T cells. This second report adds: Highly overlapping thymic repertoires among unrelated individuals were reported in related research.

The sequence came from a girl in the first two years of life with a congenital heart defect. The J gene is TRBJ2-3, the V gene TRBV28; 8 bases fit TRBD2. The sample comprised thymocytes. CDR3 nucleotide sequence: TGTGCCAGCAGTTTAGGGCGGGGGGGCACAGATACGCAGTATTTT. It yields the protein CASSLGRGGTDTQYF. Using reference TRBV28 and TRBJ2-3 for the parts outside the CDR3, the full variable domain is DVKVTQSSRYLVKRTGEKVFLECVQDMDHENMFWYRQDPGLGLRLIYFSYDVKMKEKGDIPEGYSVSREKKERFSLILESASTNQTSMYLCASSLGRGGTDTQYFGPGTRLTVL.